The 9 T cell receptor beta chains presented below share a single source sample, sequenced in a study of T cells in Graves' hyperthyroidism and ophthalmopathy. TCR beta CDR3 regions were amplified from RNA transcripts. Carried out on the TCR CDR3, a first-round RT-PCR used the HTBI primer set. A single record per CDR3 protein comes from TCRdb applying MiXCR to the multiplex PCR reads. The sample carries hundreds of thousands of distinct CDR3 sequences, 14% recorded once. The material sequenced was blood. Receptor source: a woman aged 18-35 years with Graves' hyperthyroidism.

This clonotype was seen ten or more times. This chain connects TRBV12-3 or TRBV12-4 to TRBJ2-7, with a possible D match to TRBD2 (6 bases). V lost 1 base and J 3 bases, leaving 13 bases between the germline ends. This CDR3 contains 15 residues. CDR3 DNA sequence: TGTGCCAGCAGTTTAGTCCAGGGAGGAGGCTACGAGCAGTACTTC. This codes for CASSLVQGGGYEQYF.

This clonotype was found many times. The chain couples TRBV2 to TRBJ1-5; D call uncertain. The length of the CDR3 is 14 residues. Germline-derived CDR1 and CDR2 are SNHLY and FYNNEI. Trimming cost V 6 bases and J 0 bases, with 9 bases left between them. The CDR3 spells CASRTGFSNQPQHF. DNA for the CDR3: TGTGCCAGCAGGACGGGCTTTAGCAATCAGCCCCAGCATTTT.

This clonotype came up a few times. This chain uses TRBV14 with TRBJ1-1, with no clear D. Germline V gene data show CDR1 as SGHDN and CDR2 as FVKESK. The CDR3 spans 13 residues. V was cut by 6 bases and J by 7 bases, with 15 bases left in between. CDR3 loop: CASSQWATDEAFF. The DNA of the CDR3 is TGTGCCAGCAGTCAATGGGCGACCGATGAAGCTTTCTTT.

This clonotype was seen a handful of times. This sequence joins TRBV6-1 and TRBJ2-5; the match to TRBD2 covers 14 bases. V dropped 2 bases and J dropped 5; count of bases not matched to a gene: 7. The CDR3 totals 17 residues. The germline gives CDR1 MNHNS, CDR2 SASEGT. The CDR3 here is CASSESWGTSGSETQYF. The CDR3 nucleotides are TGTGCCAGCAGTGAATCTTGGGGGACTAGCGGGAGTGAGACCCAGTACTTC.

This clonotype was detected ten times or more. V and J are TRBV7-9 and TRBJ1-2; TRBD1 aligns across 8 bases. The ends lost 5 bases at V and 2 bases at J; junction bases unmatched: 10. This CDR3 spans 16 amino acids. CDR1 and CDR2 from the germline V gene are SEHNR and FQNEAQ (reference sequence). CDR3 sequence: CASSPSAGGANYGYTF. CDR3 coding DNA: TGTGCCAGCAGCCCATCGGCAGGGGGCGCAAACTATGGCTACACCTTC.

The chain recombines TRBV29-1 with TRBJ2-2, with 14 bases matching TRBD2. Trimming removed 5 bases from V and 4 bases from J; junction bases left unmatched: 6. CDR1 is SQVTM and CDR2 is ANQGSEA in the germline V gene. CDR3 size: 16 residues. The CDR3, as DNA: TGCAGCGTTAGGACTAGCGGGAGGACGATCACCGGGGAGCTGTTTTTT. Encoded protein: CSVRTSGRTITGELFF.

The sample holds many counts of this clonotype. This sequence joins TRBV18 and TRBJ1-1, with a weak D call TRBD1 (6 bases). Germline CDR1 reads KGHSH; CDR2 reads LQKENI. The CDR3 is 14 residues long. Trimming took 3 bases from V and 1 from J, leaving 9 bases between them. CDR3 in DNA: TGTGCCAGCTCACCGGGGGCATCGAACACTGAAGCTTTCTTT. Protein product: CASSPGASNTEAFF.

This clonotype showed up just a few times. The CDR3 region has the DNA TGTGCCAACAACTATGCCTTAGCGGGAGGGGCCTACGAGCAGTACTTC. Translating it yields CANNYALAGGAYEQYF. The chain has TRBV2 and TRBJ2-7, with TRBD2 matching 11 bases. CDR3 length equals 16 residues. The V gene's germline CDR1 is SNHLY and CDR2 FYNNEI. Unmatched junction bases numbered 13, after V lost 10 bases and J lost 2 bases.

This clonotype was seen a handful of times. The chain joins TRBV4-1 to TRBJ2-1; 8 nucleotides line up with TRBD1. The ends lost 1 base at V and 6 bases at J; junction bases unmatched: 2. Germline V CDR1 and CDR2: MGHRA, YSYEKL. The CDR3 extends over 14 amino acids. The CDR3 spells CASSQGTGSNEQFF. As DNA, the CDR3 is TGCGCCAGCAGCCAAGGGACAGGGAGCAATGAGCAGTTCTTC.